This T cell receptor beta chain was documented in a study of T cells in Graves' hyperthyroidism and ophthalmopathy. Study-wide results and limits: Ophthalmopathy and stable hyperthyroidism were separated by a 13 V-J model. The model made its ophthalmopathy prediction, and onset followed a median approximately 6 months later.

RNA transcripts yielded amplified TCR beta CDR3 regions. The study used the HTBI primer set for a first-round RT-PCR of the TCR CDR3. TCRdb re-called the multiplex PCR reads with MiXCR, one entry per CDR3 protein. The table has approximately 600,000 distinct CDR3 sequences, approximately 14% seen once; the top ten hold roughly 7%. The CDR3 sequence is 14 residues long. The germline V gene has CDR1 SEHNR and CDR2 FQNEAQ (reference sequence). Trimming stripped 5 bases from V and 4 bases from J, with 14 bases between. Regarding this clonotype: Its antigen remains unknown. Given a much more abundant clone one base away, this may be a read error.

This receptor was identified in a woman younger than 35 with Graves' ophthalmopathy. The sequencing input was blood. The chain joins TRBV7-9 to TRBJ2-5, with D maybe TRBD1 (5 bases). The CDR3 loop reads CASSRRQPRETQYF. CDR3 coding DNA: TGTGCCAGCAGCCGAAGACAGCCACGAGAGACCCAGTACTTC.